This T cell receptor beta chain was obtained from a study of T cell responses to AZD1222 COVID-19 vaccine. The method was immunoSEQ multiplex PCR; TCRdb's version includes in-frame clones alone and lacks a portion of them. The data hold about 56,000 clones, with 80% to 90% observed a single time. The CDR3 is made up of 14 amino acids. Germline V lookup: CDR1 MGHRA, CDR2 YSYEKL. Trimming took off 5 bases at V and 5 bases at J, with 12 bases between the two ends. Findings and caveats of the study: Repertoires were sampled only after the peak T cell response.

To note about this clone: The target antigen is unknown.

The receptor's source is an adult in good health. The V gene is TRBV4-1, the J gene TRBJ1-4; D is undetermined. This specimen consisted of peripheral blood, obtained on day 0 of AZD1222 vaccination. CDR3 region: CASSTRTENEKLFF. The CDR3 nucleotides are TGCGCCAGCAGCACCCGGACGGAGAATGAAAAACTGTTTTTT.